The 29 T cell receptor beta chains below all came from one sample that was sequenced in a study of cytomegalovirus exposure and HLA in healthy donors. Primers included in the PCR were 60 Vbeta and 13 Jbeta primers. Sequencing used immunoSEQ multiplex PCR; TCRdb keeps in-frame clones, though not all of them. The data contain around 150,000 clones, 75% to 90% of them singletons. Sequenced sample: PBMCs. The receptors were sampled from a woman in her late teens or twenties in good health and CMV-seronegative.

The chain combines TRBV7-8 with TRBJ1-2; 7 nucleotides line up with TRBD1. CDR3 length equals 15 residues. Germline V gene data show CDR1 as SGHVS and CDR2 as FQNEAQ. V was clipped by 0 bases and J by 4 bases; unmatched bases: 5. The CDR3, as DNA: TGTGCCAGCAGCTTAGCGGACACAGGGGCCTATGGCTACACCTTC. Its protein product is CASSLADTGAYGYTF.

This clone was observed a few times. At one of its ends the junction is not consistent with the germline gene, which may arise from a read error. V is TRBV6-1 and J is TRBJ2-3, with TRBD1 identical over 9 bases. Germline values: CDR1 MNHNS, CDR2 SASEGT. This CDR3 region has 12 residues. CDR3 protein: CASSQAQGAVYF. DNA of the CDR3: TGTGCCAGCAGTCAAGCACAGGGGGCGGTGTATTTT.

This clone occurred a few times. The rearrangement uses TRBV4-1 and TRBJ1-3; D unclear. The CDR3 loop spans 18 amino acids. V gave up 1 base and J gave up 0 bases, with 16 bases separating them. Germline loops: CDR1 MGHRA, CDR2 YSYEKL. The CDR3 spells CASSQGHLSPPSGNTIYF. The CDR3 DNA follows: TGCGCCAGCAGCCAAGGACACCTCAGTCCCCCCTCTGGAAACACCATATATTTT.

The chain joins TRBV19 to TRBJ2-1; 12 bases map to TRBD2. The V gene end was trimmed by 7 bases and the J gene end by 6 bases; junction bases not matched to a gene: 7. The CDR3 is made up of 15 amino acids. Germline CDR1 reads LNHDA; CDR2 reads SQIVND (reference sequence). CDR3 nucleotide sequence: TGTGCCAGTACTGTGACTAGCGGGGGCGTCAATGAGCAGTTCTTC. Its translation is CASTVTSGGVNEQFF.

V gene TRBV11-3 combines with J gene TRBJ2-5; a weak D match, TRBD2 (6 bases). Trimming stripped 5 bases from V and 4 bases from J, with 14 bases between. The CDR3 spans 14 residues. The germline CDR1 and CDR2 sequences are SGHNT and YENEEA. The CDR3 DNA sequence: TGTGCCAGCAGCCACGGTGGGGGGTTAGAGACCCAGTACTTC. Translation: CASSHGGGLETQYF.

The J gene is TRBJ1-5, the V gene TRBV19; D is unclear. The CDR3 is 18 residues long. Germline values: CDR1 LNHDA, CDR2 SQIVND (reference sequence). Trimming cost V 0 bases and J 2 bases, with 17 bases left between them. For the CDR3, the DNA is TGTGCCAGTAGTATAGATCACCTCTTGGCAAACGGCAATCAGCCCCAGCATTTT. It encodes CASSIDHLLANGNQPQHF.

This chain links TRBV29-1 with TRBJ1-1; 7 bases line up with TRBD1. V dropped 4 bases and J dropped 0; count of bases not matched to a gene: 8. Per germline, CDR1 SQVTM and CDR2 ANQGSEA. CDR3 length: 15 residues. This CDR3 reads CSVGKGQLVNTEAFF. CDR3 DNA: TGCAGCGTTGGTAAGGGACAGTTGGTGAACACTGAAGCTTTCTTT.

For the CDR3, the DNA is TGTGCCAGCAGCCCGCCCCCAGACAGGAGAGACGTCTCAACCGGGGAGCTGTTTTTT. Protein: CASSPPPDRRDVSTGELFF. The V and J genes are TRBV11-3 and TRBJ2-2, with D maybe TRBD1 (6 bases). From germline, CDR1 is SGHNT and CDR2 YENEEA. Trimming removed 5 bases from V and 5 bases from J, with 27 bases in between. CDR3 length: 19 amino acids.

In this sample, this clone turned up a few times. The J gene is TRBJ1-2, the V gene TRBV4-3, with TRBD1 as a possible D gene (6 bases). Trimming left V 3 bases short and J 7 bases short, with 12 bases between. CDR3 size: 13 residues. Germline V gives CDR1 LGHNA, CDR2 YSLEER. CDR3 in amino acids: CASSQGRGVGYTF. The CDR3 DNA reads TGCGCCAGCAGCCAGGGCAGGGGAGTTGGCTACACCTTC.

The rearrangement uses TRBV11-2 and TRBJ2-7; D is unresolved. The V end was cut by 6 bases, the J end by 1 base, with 16 bases between. Germline V gene sequence: CDR1 SGHAT, CDR2 FQNNGV. The CDR3 is 15 residues long. The chain's CDR3 is CASRASGDASYEQYF. The CDR3 DNA sequence: TGTGCCAGCAGGGCCTCAGGCGACGCGTCCTACGAGCAGTACTTC.

The genes are TRBV7-2 and TRBJ1-1, with unresolved D. Germline V CDR1 and CDR2: SGHTA, FQGNSA. This CDR3 spans 13 amino acids. Deletions cut 4 bases from V and 1 base from J, with 7 bases between. The DNA for the CDR3 is TGTGCCAGCAGCTCTTACAAGAACACTGAAGCTTTCTTT. Translation: CASSSYKNTEAFF.

The chain links TRBV28 to TRBJ1-5; D is possibly TRBD1 (5 bases). Deletions cut 5 bases from V and 4 bases from J, with 15 bases between. Germline CDR1 is MDHEN and CDR2 is SYDVKM. The CDR3 length is 15 residues. The DNA of the CDR3 is TGTGCCAGCAGTACACCGGGACGGGGGAATCAGCCCCAGCATTTT. Amino acids: CASSTPGRGNQPQHF.

The rearrangement links TRBV19 to TRBJ1-2, with 7 bases aligning to TRBD1. The CDR3 covers 16 residues. Germline lookup yields CDR1 LNHDA and CDR2 SQIVND (reference sequence). The V gene end was trimmed by 5 bases and the J gene end by 6 bases; junction bases not matched to a gene: 15. Here the CDR3 reads CASSRVASGTAHGYTF. The CDR3 DNA sequence: TGTGCCAGTAGTCGGGTTGCCTCCGGGACAGCCCATGGCTACACCTTC.

This chain links TRBV11-2 with TRBJ2-1; D unresolved. V lost 5 bases, J lost 0 bases, and 14 bases lay in between. In germline, CDR1 is SGHAT, CDR2 FQNNGV. The CDR3 is 16 residues long. CDR3 sequence (DNA): TGTGCCAGCAGCACACGCCGCGGCAGCTCCTACAATGAGCAGTTCTTC. Its protein is CASSTRRGSSYNEQFF.

The V and J genes are TRBV6-6 and TRBJ2-5; 9 bases are shared with TRBD1. With the DNA end fitting TRBJ2-7 better, the J assignment may be wrong. The germline V gene has CDR1 MNHNY and CDR2 SVGAGI (reference sequence). The CDR3 contains 15 residues. CDR3 loop: CASREPGQGSYEQYF. The CDR3 nucleotides read TGTGCCAGCAGGGAACCGGGACAGGGATCCTACGAGCAGTACTTC.

The genes are TRBV9 and TRBJ2-7, with TRBD1 as a possible D gene (6 bases). The CDR3 has 13 residues. Trimming stripped 3 bases from V and 3 bases from J, with 10 bases between. The germline gives CDR1 SGDLS, CDR2 YYNGEE. CDR3 sequence: CASSAGQSYEQYF. The DNA of the CDR3 is TGTGCCAGCAGCGCAGGACAGAGCTACGAGCAGTACTTC.

The V and J genes are TRBV7-9 and TRBJ1-1, with 11 bases fitting TRBD1. Germline V gene lookup returns CDR1 SEHNR and CDR2 FQNEAQ (reference sequence). The junction had 7 bases not matched to a gene; V was cut back by 6 bases and J by 7 bases. This CDR3 has 14 residues. In DNA, the CDR3 is TGTGCCAGCAGAATGGGACAGGGGGAGAGTGAAGCTTTCTTT. It codes for CASRMGQGESEAFF. The full variable domain, completed using reference TRBV7-9 and TRBJ1-1, is DTGVSQNPRHKITKRGQNVTFRCDPISEHNRLYWYRQTLGQGPEFLTYFQNEAQLEKSRLLSDRFSAERPKGSFSTLEIQRTEQGDSAMYLCASRMGQGESEAFFGQGTRLTVV.

The rearrangement uses TRBV27 and TRBJ2-3; D is uncertain. The CDR3 spans 14 residues. Trimming took 1 base from V and 6 from J, leaving 11 bases between them. Germline CDR1 is MNHEY and CDR2 is SMNVEV (reference sequence). The CDR3 is CASSLFSPQDTQYF. In nucleotides, the CDR3 is TGTGCCAGCAGTTTATTTTCCCCTCAGGATACGCAGTATTTT.

The chain recombines TRBV18 with TRBJ2-7, with a possible D match to TRBD1 (6 bases). Trimming cost V 7 bases and J 4 bases, with 14 bases left between them. Germline V CDR1 and CDR2: KGHSH, LQKENI. CDR3 length equals 13 residues. The CDR3 bases are TGTGCCAGCTTCTTTGGGCAGGGGTACGAGCAGTACTTC. Its protein is CASFFGQGYEQYF.

This clone is a singleton in its sample. V is TRBV18 and J is TRBJ1-5, with D possibly being TRBD1 (5 bases). V was cut by 5 bases and J by 3 bases, with 11 bases left in between. CDR1 KGHSH and CDR2 LQKENI come from the germline V gene. The CDR3 is made up of 14 amino acids. In DNA, the CDR3 is TGTGCCAGCTCAGGTGGCAGGGACAATCAGCCCCAGCATTTT. Translated: CASSGGRDNQPQHF.

V and J are TRBV30 and TRBJ2-7, with D possibly being TRBD1 (6 bases). Looked up from germline, CDR1 is GTSNPN and CDR2 is SVGIG (reference sequence). V was shortened by 2 bases and J by 2 bases, with 13 bases between the two germline ends. The CDR3 contains 14 residues. CDR3 loop: CAWSSPGAAYEQYF. The CDR3 nucleotides are TGTGCCTGGAGTTCCCCAGGGGCCGCCTACGAGCAGTACTTC. The complete variable domain, with remaining parts taken from reference TRBV30 and TRBJ2-7, reads SQTIHQWPATLVQPVGSPLSLECTVEGTSNPNLYWYRQAAGRGLQLLFYSVGIGQISSEVPQNLSASRPQDRQFILSSKKLLLSDSGFYLCAWSSPGAAYEQYFGPGTRLTVT.

This clone was detected once. The rearrangement uses TRBV10-3 and TRBJ1-4; 9 bases map to TRBD1. This CDR3 region has 15 residues. CDR1 ENHRY and CDR2 SYGVKD come from the germline V gene. V lost 3 bases, J lost 7 bases, and 6 bases stayed unmatched. The chain's CDR3 is CAISDPGTGTEKLFF. The CDR3, as DNA: TGTGCCATCAGTGATCCAGGGACAGGGACTGAAAAACTGTTTTTT.

This clone is a singleton in its sample. The CDR3 coding sequence is TGTGCCAGCAGTTTATACTCCGGGACACCAAGTTCCACCGGGGAGCTGTTTTTT. Translating gives CASSLYSGTPSSTGELFF. The chain recombines TRBV27 with TRBJ2-2; D is perhaps TRBD1 (6 bases). The CDR3 has 18 residues. The germline V and J ends were trimmed by 1 base and 4 bases, with 19 bases remaining between them. Germline V gene lookup returns CDR1 MNHEY and CDR2 SMNVEV (reference sequence).

The chain uses TRBV2 and TRBJ1-1; D remains unclear. V was pared by 0 bases and J by 1 base, with 12 bases between. Germline CDR1 and CDR2: SNHLY and FYNNEI. This CDR3 comprises 16 residues. The CDR3 region has the DNA TGTGCCAGCAGTGAAGCTCCCCGGGAGACGAACACTGAAGCTTTCTTT. This gives the protein CASSEAPRETNTEAFF.

V is TRBV5-8 and J is TRBJ2-2; 14 bases match TRBD2. Per germline, CDR1 SGHTS and CDR2 YDEGEE. Germline trimming cut 4 bases from V and 0 bases from J; bases unmatched to any gene: 11. The CDR3 consists of 20 residues. CDR3 sequence: CASSRTGTSGGPTNTGELFF. For the CDR3, the DNA is TGTGCCAGCAGCAGGACCGGGACTAGCGGGGGACCTACGAACACCGGGGAGCTGTTTTTT.

Note on this clone: Other DNA variants within this sample encode the same CDR3. V usage is TRBV5-1 and J usage is TRBJ2-1, with TRBD1 matching 8 bases. The CDR3 runs to 12 residues. J was trimmed by 8 bases and V by 4 bases; bases with no gene match: 2. CDR1 and CDR2 from the germline V gene are SGHRS and YFSETQ. CDR3 sequence: CASSLDRDEQFF. The DNA of the CDR3 is TGCGCCAGCAGCCTGGACAGGGATGAGCAGTTCTTC.

This chain connects TRBV10-3 to TRBJ1-1; TRBD1 aligns across 9 bases. Germline assignment: CDR1 ENHRY and CDR2 SYGVKD. CDR3 size: 17 residues. The V gene end was trimmed by 4 bases and the J gene end by 1 base; junction bases not matched to a gene: 10. The CDR3 is CAISVRQGVSPNTEAFF. The CDR3 DNA is TGTGCCATCAGTGTCAGACAGGGGGTAAGTCCGAACACTGAAGCTTTCTTT.

CDR3 loop: CASSQTGTGYEQYF. The CDR3 DNA is TGTGCCAGCAGCCAAACCGGGACAGGCTACGAGCAGTACTTC. This chain connects TRBV4-2 to TRBJ2-7, with TRBD1 identical over 8 bases. The V and J ends lost 2 bases and 3 bases, in that order; junction bases with no gene match: 3. In germline, CDR1 is LGHNA, CDR2 YNFKEQ. CDR3 length equals 14 residues.

The V call is TRBV6-1, the J call TRBJ1-2, with a possible D match to TRBD1 (5 bases). CDR1 and CDR2 (germline): MNHNS, SASEGT. Trimming took off 1 base at V and 4 bases at J, with 10 bases between the two ends. The CDR3 extends over 14 amino acids. DNA for the CDR3: TGTGCCAGCAGTGAAGTGGAGGGGTCCTATGGCTACACCTTC. Amino acid sequence: CASSEVEGSYGYTF.